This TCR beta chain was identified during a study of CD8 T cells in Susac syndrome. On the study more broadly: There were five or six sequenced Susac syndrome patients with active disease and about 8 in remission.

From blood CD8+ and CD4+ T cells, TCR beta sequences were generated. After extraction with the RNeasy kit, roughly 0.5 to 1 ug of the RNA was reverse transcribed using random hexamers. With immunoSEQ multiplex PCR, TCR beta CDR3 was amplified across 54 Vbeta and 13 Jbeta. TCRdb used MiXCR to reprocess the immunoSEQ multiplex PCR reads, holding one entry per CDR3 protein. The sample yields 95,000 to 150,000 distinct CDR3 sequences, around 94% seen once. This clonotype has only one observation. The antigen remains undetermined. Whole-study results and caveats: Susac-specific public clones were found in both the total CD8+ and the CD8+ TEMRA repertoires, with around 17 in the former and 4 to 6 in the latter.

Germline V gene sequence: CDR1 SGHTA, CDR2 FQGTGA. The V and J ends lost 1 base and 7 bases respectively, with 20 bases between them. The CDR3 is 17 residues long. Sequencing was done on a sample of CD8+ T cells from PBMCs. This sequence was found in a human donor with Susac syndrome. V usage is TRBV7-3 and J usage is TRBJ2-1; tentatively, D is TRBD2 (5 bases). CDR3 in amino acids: CASSLNPRLTWGNEQFF. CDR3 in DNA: TGTGCCAGCAGCTTAAACCCGAGACTAACGTGGGGAAATGAGCAGTTCTTC.